The source of this TCR beta chain is a study of OX40 agonist ivuxolimab in advanced cancers. Some clones are missing from TCRdb's copy, which holds only in-frame ones; the method was immunoSEQ multiplex PCR. In the table there are approximately 26,000 clones, around four fifths of which are singletons. This clone was seen a few times. Germline CDR1 is SGHAT and CDR2 is FQNNGV. The CDR3 is 14 residues long. V shed 3 bases and J shed 3 bases, with 12 bases lying between them. This specimen was CD4+ or CD8+ T cells sorted from blood, taken in a trial of the OX40 agonist ivuxolimab. V is TRBV11-2 and J is TRBJ2-7; D is perhaps TRBD2 (6 bases). The TCR was taken from an adult with an advanced solid tumor such as melanoma, head and neck, liver or kidney cancer. CDR3 in amino acids: CASSLGGGVYEQYF. The CDR3 DNA is TGTGCCAGCAGCTTGGGCGGAGGGGTCTACGAGCAGTACTTC.